A single sample gave rise to the 18 T cell receptor beta chains below, sequenced in a study of blood T cell repertoires in COVID-19. Measured with immunoSEQ multiplex PCR; TCRdb has only the in-frame clones, and not every one. The sample shows fewer than 300,000 clones, 85% to 90% of them seen only once. Input material: peripheral blood. These receptors were collected from a woman under 40 with COVID-19, enrolled during active disease.

The chain recombines TRBV5-1 with TRBJ1-2; D might be TRBD1 (6 bases). The CDR3 is made up of 14 amino acids. V was pared by 3 bases and J by 6 bases, with 15 bases between. Germline loops: CDR1 SGHRS, CDR2 YFSETQ. In DNA, the CDR3 is TGCGCCAGCAGCTCCGCAGGGGTCCCTCATGGCTACACCTTC. As protein: CASSSAGVPHGYTF.

This clone was seen only a few times. The rearrangement joins TRBV9 to TRBJ2-1; D may be TRBD1 (5 bases). Germline CDR1 is SGDLS and CDR2 is YYNGEE. This CDR3 spans 13 amino acids. Trimming took 6 bases from V and 4 from J, leaving 11 bases between them. This CDR3 is CASTQGSYNEQFF. CDR3 DNA sequence: TGTGCCAGCACCCAGGGTAGTTACAATGAGCAGTTCTTC.

The chain employs TRBV18 and TRBJ1-2, with 11 bases identical to TRBD1. Germline values: CDR1 KGHSH, CDR2 LQKENI. V lost 3 bases, J lost 3 bases, and 6 bases stayed unmatched. The CDR3 contains 16 residues. As DNA, the CDR3 is TGTGCCAGCTCACCCGTCGGACAGGGGGCGGACTATGGCTACACCTTC. This encodes CASSPVGQGADYGYTF.

The chain is built from TRBV28 and TRBJ2-7; possible D gene TRBD1, 5 bases. The ends were cut back, 3 bases at V and 1 base at J, with 13 bases in the middle. CDR1 is MDHEN, CDR2 SYDVKM, per germline. The CDR3 is 15 amino acids. This CDR3 reads CASSLWGRRSYEQYF. The CDR3 DNA reads TGTGCCAGCAGTTTGTGGGGCCGAAGGTCCTACGAGCAGTACTTC.

This clone was detected once. V usage is TRBV23-1 and J usage is TRBJ1-5; D is unclear. TRBV23-1 is noted as an ORF with a role that remains uncertain. The CDR3 loop spans 16 amino acids. Trimming removed 4 bases at V and 0 bases at J, with 13 bases between. CDR3 residues: CASSPPRTHSNQPQHF. CDR3 in DNA: TGCGCCAGCAGTCCGCCAAGGACTCATAGCAATCAGCCCCAGCATTTT.

The J gene is TRBJ2-5, the V gene TRBV6-5, with 11 bases lining up with TRBD2. V was clipped by 6 bases and J by 5 bases; unmatched bases: 5. The CDR3 loop spans 14 amino acids. Per the germline V gene, CDR1 is MNHEY and CDR2 is SVGAGI. CDR3: CASSGTSGGETQYF. The CDR3 coding sequence is TGTGCCAGCAGCGGGACTAGCGGCGGGGAGACCCAGTACTTC.

CDR3 residues: CAIGPREVGEQYF. The CDR3, as DNA: TGTGCCATAGGACCCCGGGAAGTTGGCGAGCAGTACTTC. V is TRBV2 and J is TRBJ2-7; tentatively, D is TRBD2 (5 bases). The germline V gene has CDR1 SNHLY and CDR2 FYNNEI. The CDR3 runs to 13 residues. Trimming left V 10 bases short and J 6 bases short, with 19 bases between.

The V call is TRBV19, the J call TRBJ2-1, with 8 bases lining up with TRBD2. The length of the CDR3 is 14 residues. Germline-derived CDR1 and CDR2 are LNHDA and SQIVND (reference sequence). Trimming took 5 bases from V and 5 from J; bases not matched to a gene: 5. The CDR3 DNA reads as TGTGCCAGTAGTCCGGGACTAGATGACAATGAGCAGTTCTTC. Amino acid sequence: CASSPGLDDNEQFF. The variable domain in full, completed from reference TRBV19 and TRBJ2-1, reads DGGITQSPKYLFRKEGQNVTLSCEQNLNHDAMYWYRQDPGQGLRLIYYSQIVNDFQKGDIAEGYSVSREKKESFPLTVTSAQKNPTAFYLCASSPGLDDNEQFFGPGTRLTVL.

This clone was counted a single time. The chain has TRBV7-9 and TRBJ2-7, with 7 bases fitting TRBD1. The CDR3 has 18 residues. V gave up 4 bases and J gave up 6 bases; unmatched junction bases: 21. The V gene's germline CDR1 is SEHNR and CDR2 FQNEAQ (reference sequence). CDR3 region: CASSSSRGTVLPKGEQYF. The CDR3 nucleotides are TGTGCCAGCAGCTCAAGCAGGGGGACGGTACTTCCTAAGGGCGAGCAGTACTTC.

J is TRBJ2-1 and V is TRBV5-4; the match to TRBD2 covers 7 bases. The germline V gene encodes CDR1 SGHNT and CDR2 YYREEE (reference sequence). Germline trimming cut 3 bases from V and 4 bases from J; bases unmatched to any gene: 7. The CDR3 totals 15 residues. The CDR3 DNA sequence: TGTGCCAGCAGCTCCGAACTGCGGGGGTACAATGAGCAGTTCTTC. Its translation: CASSSELRGYNEQFF.

This clone has just one count. This chain joins TRBV7-6 and TRBJ1-2, with 7 bases identical to TRBD1. J gave up 8 bases and V 5 bases, and 8 bases lay outside the gene matches. The CDR3 is made up of 13 amino acids. The germline V gene has CDR1 SGHVS and CDR2 FNYEAQ. DNA for the CDR3: TGTGCCAGCAGCGCCACAGGGGTGGAGGGCTACACCTTC. It specifies CASSATGVEGYTF. Drawing the rest from reference TRBV7-6 and TRBJ1-2, the complete variable domain is GAGVSQSPRYKVTKRGQDVALRCDPISGHVSLYWYRQALGQGPEFLTYFNYEAQQDKSGLPNDRFSAERPEGSISTLTIQRTEQRDSAMYRCASSATGVEGYTFGSGTRLTVV.

The V and J genes are TRBV7-9 and TRBJ1-4; 7 bases agree with TRBD1. V dropped 3 bases and J dropped 4; count of bases not matched to a gene: 2. The CDR3 consists of 14 residues. CDR1 and CDR2 (germline): SEHNR, FQNEAQ (reference sequence). CDR3 bases: TGTGCCAGCAGCTTCGGGACAGATAATGAAAAACTGTTTTTT. Translated: CASSFGTDNEKLFF.

The chain combines TRBV6-5 with TRBJ2-7, with D possibly matching TRBD2 (5 bases). CDR1 is MNHEY and CDR2 is SVGAGI in the germline V gene. The CDR3 covers 15 residues. With 9 bases removed from V and 0 bases from J, the gap between germline ends came to 18 bases. CDR3 nucleotides: TGTGCCAGTAGGAGGAACGGATCAAGCTCCTACGAGCAGTACTTC. Amino acids: CASRRNGSSSYEQYF.

J is TRBJ2-1 and V is TRBV28, with 7 bases that match TRBD2. The V gene end was trimmed by 3 bases and the J gene end by 2 bases; junction bases not matched to a gene: 7. The germline V gene has CDR1 MDHEN and CDR2 SYDVKM. The CDR3 covers 16 residues. CDR3 in amino acids: CASSFISGGTYNEQFF. The CDR3 region has the DNA TGTGCCAGCAGTTTCATTTCGGGGGGAACCTACAATGAGCAGTTCTTC.

This chain links TRBV3-1 (or the pseudogene TRBV3-2) with TRBJ2-7, with TRBD1 as a possible D gene (5 bases). The CDR3 covers 12 residues. The V gene's germline CDR1 is LGHDT and CDR2 YNNKEL (reference sequence). The V gene lost 0 bases and the J gene lost 6 bases, with 6 bases spanning the gap. The CDR3 region is CASSQEGLEQYF. The CDR3 nucleotides are TGTGCCAGCAGCCAAGAGGGGCTCGAGCAGTACTTC.

The genes are TRBV10-3 and TRBJ2-3; TRBD2 agrees at 7 bases. Germline-derived CDR1 and CDR2 are ENHRY and SYGVKD. The CDR3 consists of 15 residues. Trimming took 4 bases from V and 4 from J; bases not matched to a gene: 8. The CDR3, as DNA: TGTGCCATCAGTGGCGGGGGAGGGTATCCAGATACGCAGTATTTT. Protein sequence: CAISGGGGYPDTQYF.

The V gene is TRBV11-3, the J gene TRBJ2-5; 12 bases match TRBD2. J gave up 1 base and V 3 bases, and 9 bases lay outside the gene matches. CDR3 size: 18 residues. In germline, CDR1 is SGHNT, CDR2 YENEEA. The CDR3 DNA is TGTGCCAGCAGCTTCGATTCCGGGACTAGCGGGTCCCAAGAGACCCAGTACTTC. Its translation: CASSFDSGTSGSQETQYF.

CDR3 DNA sequence: TGTGCCAGCAGCCAAGATTCGTTGAGGGAAGGCTACACCTTC. It is translated as CASSQDSLREGYTF. This rearrangement joins TRBV3-1 (or the pseudogene TRBV3-2) to TRBJ1-2, with no clear D. CDR1 is LGHDT, CDR2 YNNKEL, per germline (reference sequence). The CDR3 loop spans 14 amino acids. Trimming cost V 0 bases and J 8 bases, with 13 bases left between them.